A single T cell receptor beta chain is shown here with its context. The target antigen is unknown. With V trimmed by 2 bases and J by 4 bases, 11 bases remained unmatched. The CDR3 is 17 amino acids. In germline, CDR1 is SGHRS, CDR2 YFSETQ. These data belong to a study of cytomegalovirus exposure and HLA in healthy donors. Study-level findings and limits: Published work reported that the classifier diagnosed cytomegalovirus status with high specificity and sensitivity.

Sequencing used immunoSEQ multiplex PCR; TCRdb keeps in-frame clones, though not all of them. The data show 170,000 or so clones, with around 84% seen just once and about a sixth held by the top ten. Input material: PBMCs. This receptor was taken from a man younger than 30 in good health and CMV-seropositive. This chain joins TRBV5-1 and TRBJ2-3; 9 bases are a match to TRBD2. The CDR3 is CASSLPLSGSSPDTQYF. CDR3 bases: TGCGCCAGCAGCTTACCTCTTAGCGGGAGCAGCCCAGATACGCAGTATTTT.